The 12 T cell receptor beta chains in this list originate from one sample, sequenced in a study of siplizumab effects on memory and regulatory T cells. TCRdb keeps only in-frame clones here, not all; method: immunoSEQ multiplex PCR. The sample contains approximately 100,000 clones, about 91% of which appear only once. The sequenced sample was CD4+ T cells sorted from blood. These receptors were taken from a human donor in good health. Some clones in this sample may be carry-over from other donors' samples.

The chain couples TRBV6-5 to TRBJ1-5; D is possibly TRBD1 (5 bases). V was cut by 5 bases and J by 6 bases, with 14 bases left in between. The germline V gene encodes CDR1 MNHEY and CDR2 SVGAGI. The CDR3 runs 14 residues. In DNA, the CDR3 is TGTGCCAGCAGTACCCCGGGGGGGGGTCAGCCCCAGCATTTT. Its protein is CASSTPGGGQPQHF.

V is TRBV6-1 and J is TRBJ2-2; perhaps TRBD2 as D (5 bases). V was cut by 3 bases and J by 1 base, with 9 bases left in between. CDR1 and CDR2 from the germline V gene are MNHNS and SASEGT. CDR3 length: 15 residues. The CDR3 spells CASSDVLVNTGELFF. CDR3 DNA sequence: TGTGCCAGCAGTGATGTACTAGTGAACACCGGGGAGCTGTTTTTT.

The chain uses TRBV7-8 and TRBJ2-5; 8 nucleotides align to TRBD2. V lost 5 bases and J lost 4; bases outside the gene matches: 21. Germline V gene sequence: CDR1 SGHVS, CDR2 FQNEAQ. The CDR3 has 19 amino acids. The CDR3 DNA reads TGTGCCAGCAGCGGGAGGGGAACTACCGGGACTAGGCGCGGAGAGACCCAGTACTTC. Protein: CASSGRGTTGTRRGETQYF.

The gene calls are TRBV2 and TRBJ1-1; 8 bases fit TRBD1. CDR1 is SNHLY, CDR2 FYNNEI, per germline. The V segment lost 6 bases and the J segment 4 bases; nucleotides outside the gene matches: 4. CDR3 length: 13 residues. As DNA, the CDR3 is TGTGCCAGCAGGGACAGGGTTATCACTGAAGCTTTCTTT. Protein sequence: CASRDRVITEAFF. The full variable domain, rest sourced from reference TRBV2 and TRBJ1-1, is EPEVTQTPSHQVTQMGQEVILRCVPISNHLYFYWYRQILGQKVEFLVSFYNNEISEKSEIFDDQFSVERPDGSNFTLKIRSTKLEDSAMYFCASRDRVITEAFFGQGTRLTVV.

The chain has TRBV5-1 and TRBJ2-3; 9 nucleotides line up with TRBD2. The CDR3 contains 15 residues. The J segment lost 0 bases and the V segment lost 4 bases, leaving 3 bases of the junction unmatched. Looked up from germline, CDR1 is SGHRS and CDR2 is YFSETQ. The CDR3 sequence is CASSLTSGSTDTQYF. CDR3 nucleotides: TGCGCCAGCAGCCTGACTAGCGGCAGCACAGATACGCAGTATTTT.

CDR3 sequence (DNA): TGTGCCAGCAGTGAAATTCCCAGGATTCAGTACTTC. This translates into CASSEIPRIQYF. V gene TRBV2 combines with J gene TRBJ2-4; D gene unclear. The CDR3 length is 12 residues. Germline CDR1 and CDR2: SNHLY and FYNNEI. V was shortened by 2 bases and J by 10 bases, with 9 bases between the two germline ends.

In DNA form, the CDR3 reads TGTGCCAGCAGTAACAACCTAATAAGCAATCAGCCCCAGCATTTT. Protein: CASSNNLISNQPQHF. The chain uses TRBV6-1 and TRBJ1-5; D unclear. The CDR3 covers 15 residues. CDR1 and CDR2 (germline): MNHNS, SASEGT. Trimming took off 5 bases at V and 1 base at J, with 12 bases between the two ends.

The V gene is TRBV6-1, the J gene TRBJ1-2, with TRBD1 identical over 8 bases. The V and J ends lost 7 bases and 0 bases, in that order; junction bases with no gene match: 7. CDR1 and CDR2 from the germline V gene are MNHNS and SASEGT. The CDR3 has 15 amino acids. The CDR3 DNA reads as TGTGCCAGCAACTTCTTGGACAGGGCTAACTATGGCTACACCTTC. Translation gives CASNFLDRANYGYTF.

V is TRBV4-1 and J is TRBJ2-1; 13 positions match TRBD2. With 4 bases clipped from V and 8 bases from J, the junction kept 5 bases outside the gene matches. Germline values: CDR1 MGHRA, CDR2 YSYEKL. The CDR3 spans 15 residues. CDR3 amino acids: CASSPRTSGRDEQFF. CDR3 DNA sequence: TGCGCCAGCAGCCCTCGGACTAGCGGGAGAGATGAGCAGTTCTTC.

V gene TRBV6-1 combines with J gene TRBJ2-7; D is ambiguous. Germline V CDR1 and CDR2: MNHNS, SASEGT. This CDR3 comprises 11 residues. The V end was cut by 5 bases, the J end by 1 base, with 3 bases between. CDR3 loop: CASSWSYEQYF. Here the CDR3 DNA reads TGTGCCAGCAGTTGGTCCTACGAGCAGTACTTC.

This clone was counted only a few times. Here the CDR3 reads CASAGGGGGETQYF. The CDR3 DNA follows: TGTGCTAGTGCCGGGGGGGGAGGAGGAGAGACCCAGTACTTC. The V gene is TRBV12-5, the J gene TRBJ2-5; 8 bases are shared with TRBD2. The J segment lost 4 bases and the V segment lost 7 bases, leaving 8 bases of the junction unmatched. Germline CDR1 and CDR2: LGHNT and FRNRAP. The CDR3 contains 14 residues. The entire variable domain, with the rest obtained from reference TRBV12-5 and TRBJ2-5, is as follows: DARVTQTPRHKVTEMGQEVTMRCQPILGHNTVFWYRQTMMQGLELLAYFRNRAPLDDSGMPKDRFSAEMPDATLATLKIQPSEPRDSAVYFCASAGGGGGETQYFGPGTRLLVL.

In DNA form, the CDR3 reads TGCAGCGTCGGTGAAACAGGGGTACACGAGCAGTACTTC. Its translation: CSVGETGVHEQYF. The chain combines TRBV29-1 with TRBJ2-7; 7 bases fit TRBD1. The V and J ends lost 6 bases and 5 bases, in that order; junction bases with no gene match: 10. Germline V gene data show CDR1 as SQVTM and CDR2 as ANQGSEA. The CDR3 contains 13 residues.